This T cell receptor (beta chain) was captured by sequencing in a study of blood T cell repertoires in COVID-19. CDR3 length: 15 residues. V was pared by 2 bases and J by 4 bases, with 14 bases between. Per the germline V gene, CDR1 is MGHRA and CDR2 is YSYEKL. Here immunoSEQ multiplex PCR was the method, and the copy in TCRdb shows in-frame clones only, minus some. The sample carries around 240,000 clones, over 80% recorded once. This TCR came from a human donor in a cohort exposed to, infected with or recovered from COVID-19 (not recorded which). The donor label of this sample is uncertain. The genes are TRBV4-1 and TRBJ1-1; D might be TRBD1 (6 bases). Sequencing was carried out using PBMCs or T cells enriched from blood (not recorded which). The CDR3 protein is CASSQYQTGITEAFF. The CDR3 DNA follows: TGCGCCAGCAGCCAATATCAGACAGGAATCACTGAAGCTTTCTTT.